These T cell receptor beta chains were read from a single sample in a study of CD8+ T cells in alopecia areata. Data came from immunoSEQ multiplex PCR; TCRdb stores just in-frame clones and leaves some out. The repertoire holds 95,000 to 120,000 clones, around 54% seen once, with about 3.3% in the top ten. Sample: CD4+ T cells sorted from blood, taken at week 24, from a patient treated with tofacitinib. The receptors here all came from a human donor with alopecia areata. CDR3s include the opening cysteine and the closing phenylalanine or tryptophan. Each record gives: CDR3 length, clone size, V gene, J gene, D gene, CDR3 protein, CDR3 DNA. D genes are given only for firm matches. Size tells how often a clone was seen (once, few, many) or the class of an expanded clone, and some rows leave it out.

cdr3_length: 12; clone_size: -; v_call: TRBV29-1; j_call: TRBJ1-1; d_call: -; cdr3_aa: CSVSWTNTEAFF; cdr3_nt: TGCAGCGTCTCCTGGACGAACACTGAAGCTTTCTTT
cdr3_length: 18; clone_size: -; v_call: TRBV29-1; j_call: TRBJ1-4; d_call: -; cdr3_aa: CSVEDLQKGDATNEKLFF; cdr3_nt: TGCAGCGTTGAAGATCTTCAGAAAGGGGACGCAACTAATGAAAAACTGTTTTTT
cdr3_length: 14; clone_size: -; v_call: TRBV10-2; j_call: TRBJ2-7; d_call: -; cdr3_aa: CASSETSGPYEQYF; cdr3_nt: TGCGCCAGCAGTGAGACCAGCGGTCCCTACGAGCAGTACTTC
cdr3_length: 11; clone_size: -; v_call: TRBV30; j_call: TRBJ1-1; d_call: -; cdr3_aa: CAWAGNTEAFF; cdr3_nt: TGTGCCTGGGCGGGGAACACTGAAGCTTTCTTT
cdr3_length: 14; clone_size: few; v_call: TRBV2; j_call: TRBJ2-3; d_call: TRBD1; cdr3_aa: CAIDGTGGADTQYF; cdr3_nt: TGTGCCATCGACGGGACAGGGGGCGCAGATACGCAGTATTTT
cdr3_length: 13; clone_size: -; v_call: TRBV10-3; j_call: TRBJ1-2; d_call: -; cdr3_aa: CAIRGEVEAGYTF; cdr3_nt: TGTGCCATCAGGGGTGAGGTCGAGGCTGGCTACACCTTC
cdr3_length: 11; clone_size: few; v_call: TRBV5-4; j_call: TRBJ2-7; d_call: -; cdr3_aa: CASSDQAEQYF; cdr3_nt: TGTGCCAGCAGCGACCAGGCCGAGCAGTACTTC
cdr3_length: 12; clone_size: -; v_call: TRBV2; j_call: TRBJ1-1; d_call: -; cdr3_aa: CASRDTDTEAFF; cdr3_nt: TGTGCCAGCAGAGATACGGACACTGAAGCTTTCTTT
cdr3_length: 12; clone_size: few; v_call: TRBV29-1; j_call: TRBJ2-5; d_call: -; cdr3_aa: CSVIGTGETQYF; cdr3_nt: TGCAGCGTGATTGGGACCGGAGAGACCCAGTACTTC
cdr3_length: 18; clone_size: few; v_call: TRBV7-2; j_call: TRBJ2-3; d_call: TRBD2; cdr3_aa: CASSLVRSGGALTDTQYF; cdr3_nt: TGTGCCAGCAGCTTAGTTCGTAGCGGGGGGGCCCTCACAGATACGCAGTATTTT
cdr3_length: 12; clone_size: -; v_call: TRBV27; j_call: TRBJ1-5; d_call: -; cdr3_aa: CASSLNNQPQHF; cdr3_nt: TGTGCCAGCAGTTTAAACAATCAGCCCCAGCATTTT
cdr3_length: 14; clone_size: -; v_call: TRBV5-1; j_call: TRBJ2-7; d_call: -; cdr3_aa: CASSYPGKSYEQYF; cdr3_nt: TGCGCCAGCAGCTACCCGGGCAAGTCCTACGAGCAGTACTTC
cdr3_length: 13; clone_size: -; v_call: TRBV2; j_call: TRBJ2-5; d_call: -; cdr3_aa: CASAEDLGGTQYF; cdr3_nt: TGTGCCAGCGCGGAGGACCTAGGTGGGACCCAGTACTTC
cdr3_length: 11; clone_size: -; v_call: TRBV5-6; j_call: TRBJ2-1; d_call: -; cdr3_aa: CASSLADEQFF; cdr3_nt: TGTGCCAGCAGCTTAGCCGATGAGCAGTTCTTC
cdr3_length: 14; clone_size: -; v_call: TRBV2; j_call: TRBJ2-3; d_call: -; cdr3_aa: CASSSQGGLDTQYF; cdr3_nt: TGTGCCAGCAGTTCCCAGGGAGGTTTGGATACGCAGTATTTT
cdr3_length: 14; clone_size: -; v_call: TRBV7-9; j_call: TRBJ1-1; d_call: -; cdr3_aa: CASSLGWGYTEAFF; cdr3_nt: TGTGCCAGCAGCTTAGGGTGGGGATACACTGAAGCTTTCTTT
cdr3_length: 12; clone_size: -; v_call: TRBV29-1; j_call: TRBJ1-2; d_call: -; cdr3_aa: CSVDGQDYGYTF; cdr3_nt: TGCAGCGTGGACGGCCAGGACTATGGCTACACCTTC
cdr3_length: 16; clone_size: -; v_call: TRBV7-2; j_call: TRBJ2-3; d_call: TRBD2; cdr3_aa: CASSLLAGGSPDTQYF; cdr3_nt: TGTGCCAGCAGCTTACTAGCGGGGGGTTCCCCGGATACGCAGTATTTT
cdr3_length: 12; clone_size: -; v_call: TRBV29-1; j_call: TRBJ2-7; d_call: -; cdr3_aa: CSVARVSDEQYF; cdr3_nt: TGCAGCGTTGCCCGGGTCAGTGACGAGCAGTACTTC
cdr3_length: 13; clone_size: -; v_call: TRBV25-1; j_call: TRBJ1-2; d_call: -; cdr3_aa: CASSPPGVYGYTF; cdr3_nt: TGTGCCAGCAGTCCCCCGGGCGTCTATGGCTACACCTTC
cdr3_length: 15; clone_size: -; v_call: TRBV5-1; j_call: TRBJ1-5; d_call: -; cdr3_aa: CASSLEGEGNQPQHF; cdr3_nt: TGCGCCAGCAGCTTGGAAGGGGAGGGCAATCAGCCCCAGCATTTT
cdr3_length: 15; clone_size: few; v_call: TRBV10-3; j_call: TRBJ2-7; d_call: TRBD1; cdr3_aa: CAISWGQGNSYEQYF; cdr3_nt: TGTGCCATCAGTTGGGGACAGGGCAACTCCTACGAGCAGTACTTC
cdr3_length: 15; clone_size: -; v_call: TRBV7-2; j_call: TRBJ1-5; d_call: -; cdr3_aa: CASSLVSQAGQPQHF; cdr3_nt: TGTGCCAGCAGCTTAGTTAGTCAGGCAGGTCAGCCCCAGCATTTT
cdr3_length: 12; clone_size: few; v_call: TRBV30; j_call: TRBJ2-1; d_call: -; cdr3_aa: CAWGRGLNEQFF; cdr3_nt: TGTGCCTGGGGGCGGGGTCTCAATGAGCAGTTCTTC
cdr3_length: 13; clone_size: -; v_call: TRBV18; j_call: TRBJ2-5; d_call: -; cdr3_aa: CASSPRPEETQYF; cdr3_nt: TGTGCCAGCTCACCACGGCCAGAAGAGACCCAGTACTTC
cdr3_length: 15; clone_size: few; v_call: TRBV6-5; j_call: TRBJ2-5; d_call: -; cdr3_aa: CASSSTSRAQETQYF; cdr3_nt: TGTGCCAGCAGTTCCACGTCGAGGGCCCAAGAGACCCAGTACTTC
cdr3_length: 14; clone_size: -; v_call: TRBV5-1; j_call: TRBJ2-5; d_call: TRBD1; cdr3_aa: CASSLGQGGETQYF; cdr3_nt: TGCGCCAGCAGCTTGGGACAGGGTGGCGAGACCCAGTACTTC
cdr3_length: 14; clone_size: few; v_call: TRBV29-1; j_call: TRBJ2-2; d_call: -; cdr3_aa: CSVEERVRTGELFF; cdr3_nt: TGCAGCGTTGAAGAGAGGGTTAGGACCGGGGAGCTGTTTTTT
cdr3_length: 17; clone_size: -; v_call: TRBV4-1; j_call: TRBJ2-5; d_call: TRBD2; cdr3_aa: CASSQEASGGALKTQYF; cdr3_nt: TGCGCCAGCAGCCAAGAAGCGAGCGGGGGGGCCTTGAAGACCCAGTACTTC
cdr3_length: 14; clone_size: once; v_call: TRBV7-9; j_call: TRBJ1-5; d_call: -; cdr3_aa: CASSTVTENQPQHF; cdr3_nt: TGTGCCAGCAGCACGGTCACTGAGAATCAGCCCCAGCATTTT
cdr3_length: 12; clone_size: -; v_call: TRBV5-1; j_call: TRBJ2-1; d_call: -; cdr3_aa: CASSFLGREQFF; cdr3_nt: TGCGCCAGCAGCTTCTTAGGCAGGGAGCAGTTCTTC